One and the same sample provided the 14 T cell receptor beta chains below, sequenced in a study of T-cell memory formation after mild COVID-19. TCRdb independently ran MiXCR on the 5' RACE reads; one entry per CDR3 protein. The sample has 550,000 to 700,000 distinct CDR3 sequences; 15% to 20% are singletons. The sequenced sample consisted of PBMCs or a T cell subset sorted from them (not recorded which). The receptor set was obtained from an adult woman who had mild COVID-19 (a few samples of this study predate the infection). Cell type and time point are not known.

The genes are TRBV15 and TRBJ1-5; no firm D call. CDR1 and CDR2 (germline): LNHNV, YYDKDF (reference sequence). The CDR3 is 15 residues long. V gave up 3 bases and J gave up 5 bases, with 14 bases separating them. The CDR3 DNA reads as TGTGCCACCAGCAGTGAACCACATGGATATCAGCCCCAGCATTTT. Encoded protein: CATSSEPHGYQPQHF.

The chain joins TRBV29-1 to TRBJ2-7, with 8 bases aligning to TRBD1. The ends lost 6 bases at V and 2 bases at J; junction bases unmatched: 12. The CDR3 is 15 residues long. Germline CDR1 is SQVTM and CDR2 is ANQGSEA. The CDR3 bases are TGCAGCGTCACAACCCGGACAGGGTCCCCCTACGAGCAGTACTTC. It translates to CSVTTRTGSPYEQYF.

This clonotype has only a few counts. This chain uses TRBV24-1 with TRBJ2-1, with TRBD2 matching 10 bases. This CDR3 contains 15 residues. The V and J ends lost 10 bases and 0 bases, in that order; junction bases with no gene match: 5. CDR1 and CDR2 from the germline V gene are KGHDR and SFDVKD. DNA for the CDR3: TGTGCCACACAACAGCGGGAGGGCTCCTACAATGAGCAGTTCTTC. Translation: CATQQREGSYNEQFF.

The table lists this clonotype with many counts. The gene calls are TRBV7-9 and TRBJ1-1; D not resolved. CDR3 length: 14 residues. Germline CDR1 and CDR2: SEHNR and FQNEAQ (reference sequence). Trimming shortened V by 3 bases and J by 1 base, and 9 bases separated the two germline ends. The CDR3 bases are TGTGCCAGCAGCTTCTCTAACACGAACACTGAAGCTTTCTTT. Its translation: CASSFSNTNTEAFF.

The V call is TRBV3-1, the J call TRBJ2-3; 8 bases map to TRBD2. Germline-derived CDR1 and CDR2 are LGHDT and YNNKEL (reference sequence). The ends lost 6 bases at V and 9 bases at J; junction bases unmatched: 14. The CDR3 totals 15 residues. The CDR3 DNA reads TGTGCCAGCAGTCCCTTCGCGGGGGGCTTTGACACGCAGTATTTT. Its translation is CASSPFAGGFDTQYF.

This chain uses TRBV7-2 with TRBJ1-5; perhaps TRBD1 as D (5 bases). Deletions cut 3 bases from V and 6 bases from J, with 12 bases between. CDR3 length: 14 residues. CDR1 and CDR2 (germline): SGHTA, FQGNSA. The CDR3 DNA follows: TGTGCCAGCAGCTTGGACATCGGGGGTCAGCCCCAGCATTTT. This gives the protein CASSLDIGGQPQHF. The full variable domain, its missing parts supplied by reference TRBV7-2 and TRBJ1-5, is GAGVSQSPSNKVTEKGKDVELRCDPISGHTALYWYRQSLGQGLEFLIYFQGNSAPDKSGLPSDRFSAERTGGSVSTLTIQRTQQEDSAVYLCASSLDIGGQPQHFGDGTRLSIL.

This clonotype appeared many times. J is TRBJ2-3 and V is TRBV7-2; tentative D call: TRBD2 (6 bases). The CDR3 covers 13 residues. Germline CDR1 SGHTA, CDR2 FQGNSA. Deletions cut 5 bases from V and 5 bases from J, with 11 bases between. CDR3 bases: TGTGCCAGCAGCCGTGGGGGGATAGATACGCAGTATTTT. This sequence encodes CASSRGGIDTQYF.

V usage is TRBV12-3 or TRBV12-4 and J usage is TRBJ1-1, with D possibly being TRBD1 (5 bases). Trimming shortened V by 7 bases and J by 4 bases, and 13 bases separated the two germline ends. The CDR3 spans 13 residues. CDR3 sequence: CASIHPGGTEAFF. The CDR3 bases are TGTGCCAGCATCCACCCGGGGGGCACTGAAGCTTTCTTT.

J is TRBJ2-3 and V is TRBV9, with unresolved D. From germline, CDR1 is SGDLS and CDR2 YYNGEE. The length of the CDR3 is 16 residues. Trimming removed 4 bases from V and 0 bases from J, with 15 bases in between. CDR3 nucleotide sequence: TGTGCCAGCAGCCCAGAGGCCTGGCCTAGCACAGATACGCAGTATTTT. The encoded protein is CASSPEAWPSTDTQYF.

CDR3 protein: CASSTRSTGGGSNQPQHF. The CDR3 DNA reads TGTGCCAGCAGTACCCGATCGACAGGGGGTGGGAGCAATCAGCCCCAGCATTTT. The genes are TRBV6-5 and TRBJ1-5; 9 nucleotides agree with TRBD1. V dropped 5 bases and J dropped 1; count of bases not matched to a gene: 12. CDR1 is MNHEY, CDR2 SVGAGI, per germline. The CDR3 contains 18 residues.

This clonotype was observed a few times. This chain links TRBV30 with TRBJ1-1; 8 positions match TRBD1. The CDR3 totals 16 residues. After removal of 7 bases from V and 5 bases from J, the junction contained 18 bases not matched to a gene. From germline, CDR1 is GTSNPN and CDR2 SVGIG (reference sequence). The CDR3 region has the DNA TGTGCCTCCGATACTACGACAGGGGCCCTGGGGACTGAAGCTTTCTTT. This gives the protein CASDTTTGALGTEAFF.

CDR3 residues: CSARRDSNQPQHF. As DNA, the CDR3 is TGCAGTGCTAGAAGGGATAGCAATCAGCCCCAGCATTTT. The chain uses TRBV20-1 and TRBJ1-5; D gene uncertain. Germline values: CDR1 DFQATT, CDR2 SNEGSKA (reference sequence). The CDR3 runs 13 residues. V shed 2 bases and J shed 0 bases, with 5 bases lying between them.

The V gene is TRBV15, the J gene TRBJ2-3; the D is unclear. The ends were cut back, 0 bases at V and 3 bases at J, with 10 bases in the middle. This CDR3 is built from 15 residues. Germline CDR1 reads LNHNV; CDR2 reads YYDKDF (reference sequence). CDR3 coding DNA: TGTGCCACCAGCAGAGATCCAGGTGCAACAGATACGCAGTATTTT. It translates to CATSRDPGATDTQYF.

This clonotype turned up a few times. V gene TRBV10-1 combines with J gene TRBJ2-1, with 9 bases lining up with TRBD2. With 4 bases clipped from V and 7 bases from J, the junction kept 8 bases outside the gene matches. The germline V gene encodes CDR1 WNHNN and CDR2 SYGVQD (reference sequence). The CDR3 is made up of 15 amino acids. CDR3 sequence reads: CASSGSGSSWNEQFF. DNA of the CDR3: TGCGCCAGCAGTGGTAGCGGGAGTAGTTGGAATGAGCAGTTCTTC.